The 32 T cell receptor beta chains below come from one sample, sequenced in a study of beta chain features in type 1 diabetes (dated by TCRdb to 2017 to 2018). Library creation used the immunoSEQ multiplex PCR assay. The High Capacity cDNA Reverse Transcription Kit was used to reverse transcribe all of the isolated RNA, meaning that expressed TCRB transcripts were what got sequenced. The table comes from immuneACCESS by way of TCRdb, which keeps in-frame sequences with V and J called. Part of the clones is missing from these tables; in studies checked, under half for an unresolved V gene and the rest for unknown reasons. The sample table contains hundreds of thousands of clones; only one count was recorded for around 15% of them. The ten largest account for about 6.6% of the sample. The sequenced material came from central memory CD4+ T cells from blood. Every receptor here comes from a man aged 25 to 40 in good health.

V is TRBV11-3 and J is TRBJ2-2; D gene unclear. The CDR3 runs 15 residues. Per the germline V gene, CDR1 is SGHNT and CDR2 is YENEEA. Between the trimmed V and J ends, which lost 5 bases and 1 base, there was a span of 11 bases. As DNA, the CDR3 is TGTGCCAGCAGCCCAGGTGGCATGAACACCGGGGAGCTGTTTTTT. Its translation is CASSPGGMNTGELFF.

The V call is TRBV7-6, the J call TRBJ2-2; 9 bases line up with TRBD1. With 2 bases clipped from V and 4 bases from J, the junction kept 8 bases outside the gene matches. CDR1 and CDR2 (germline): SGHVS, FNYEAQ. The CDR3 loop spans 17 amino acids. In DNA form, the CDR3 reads TGTGCCAGCAGCTTACCTGTTGGGACAGGGTCCACCGGGGAGCTGTTTTTT. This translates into CASSLPVGTGSTGELFF.

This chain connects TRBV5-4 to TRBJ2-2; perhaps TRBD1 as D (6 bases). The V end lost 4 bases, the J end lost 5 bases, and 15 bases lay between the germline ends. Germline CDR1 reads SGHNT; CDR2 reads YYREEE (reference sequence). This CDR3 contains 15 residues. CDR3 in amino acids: CASSPQGQGTGELFF. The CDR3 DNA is TGTGCCAGCAGCCCGCAGGGGCAGGGAACCGGGGAGCTGTTTTTT.

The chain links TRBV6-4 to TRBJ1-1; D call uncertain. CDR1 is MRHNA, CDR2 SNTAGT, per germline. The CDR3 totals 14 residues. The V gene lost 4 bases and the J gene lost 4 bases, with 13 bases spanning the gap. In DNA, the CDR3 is TGTGCCAGCAGTGCGTCCGGCCGAGGCACTGAAGCTTTCTTT. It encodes CASSASGRGTEAFF.

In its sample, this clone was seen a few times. The CDR3 DNA sequence: TGTGCCACCAGCAGAGATCAACAGGAAGCCTACGAGCAGTACTTC. Its translation: CATSRDQQEAYEQYF. The rearrangement uses TRBV15 and TRBJ2-7; tentatively, D is TRBD1 (5 bases). Germline loops: CDR1 LNHNV, CDR2 YYDKDF (reference sequence). V was clipped by 0 bases and J by 2 bases, with 11 bases between them. CDR3 length: 15 residues.

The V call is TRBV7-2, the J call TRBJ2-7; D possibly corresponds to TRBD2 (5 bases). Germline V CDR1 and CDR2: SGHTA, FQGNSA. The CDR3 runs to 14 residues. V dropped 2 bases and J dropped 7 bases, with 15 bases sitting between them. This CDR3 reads CASSLSGGREEQYF. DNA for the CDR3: TGTGCCAGCAGCTTATCTGGCGGTCGGGAAGAGCAGTACTTC.

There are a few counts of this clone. The CDR3 sequence is CSVRWTANTEAFF. The DNA of the CDR3 is TGCAGCGTTCGCTGGACAGCGAACACTGAAGCTTTCTTT. V and J are TRBV29-1 and TRBJ1-1; D is possibly TRBD1 (6 bases). Germline V gene data show CDR1 as SQVTM and CDR2 as ANQGSEA. The CDR3 covers 13 residues. Trimming removed 5 bases at V and 1 base at J, with 11 bases between.

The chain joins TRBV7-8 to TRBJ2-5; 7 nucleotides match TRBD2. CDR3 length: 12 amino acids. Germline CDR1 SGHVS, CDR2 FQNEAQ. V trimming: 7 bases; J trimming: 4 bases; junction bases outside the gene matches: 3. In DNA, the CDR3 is TGTGCCAGCATGGGGGGGAGAGAGACCCAGTACTTC. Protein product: CASMGGRETQYF.

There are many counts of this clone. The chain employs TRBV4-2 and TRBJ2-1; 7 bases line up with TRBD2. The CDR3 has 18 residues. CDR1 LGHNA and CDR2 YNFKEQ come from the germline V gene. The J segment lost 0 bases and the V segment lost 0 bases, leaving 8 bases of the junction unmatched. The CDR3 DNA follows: TGTGCCAGCAGCCAAGATTCAAGTGGCGGGAGCTCCTACAATGAGCAGTTCTTC. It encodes CASSQDSSGGSSYNEQFF.

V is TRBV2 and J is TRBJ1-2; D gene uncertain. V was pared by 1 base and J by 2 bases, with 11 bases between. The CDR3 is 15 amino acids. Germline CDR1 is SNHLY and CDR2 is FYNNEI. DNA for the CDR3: TGTGCCAGCAGTGAAGGGGAGGTAGGAAACTATGGCTACACCTTC. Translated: CASSEGEVGNYGYTF.

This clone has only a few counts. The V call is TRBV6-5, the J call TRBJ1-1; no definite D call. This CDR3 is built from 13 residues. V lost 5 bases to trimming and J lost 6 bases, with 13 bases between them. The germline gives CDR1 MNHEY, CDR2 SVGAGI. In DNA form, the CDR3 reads TGTGCCAGCAGTCAGGTTAAAGTCGCTGAAGCTTTCTTT. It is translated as CASSQVKVAEAFF.

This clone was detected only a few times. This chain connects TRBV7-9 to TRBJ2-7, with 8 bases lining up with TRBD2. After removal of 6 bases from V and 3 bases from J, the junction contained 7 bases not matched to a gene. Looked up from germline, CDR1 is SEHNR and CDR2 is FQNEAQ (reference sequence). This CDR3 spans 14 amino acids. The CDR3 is CASSLLAGGYEQYV. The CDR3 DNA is TGTGCCAGCAGTTTGCTGGCGGGAGGCTACGAGCAGTACGTC.

The CDR3 loop is CASSPRPGLSTDTQYF. The CDR3 DNA follows: TGTGCCAGCTCACCCAGACCGGGACTATCCACAGATACGCAGTATTTT. The chain uses TRBV18 and TRBJ2-3; TRBD2 matches at 7 bases. The CDR3 has 16 residues. V shed 3 bases and J 2 bases; nucleotides not matched to a gene: 8. Germline CDR1 is KGHSH and CDR2 is LQKENI.

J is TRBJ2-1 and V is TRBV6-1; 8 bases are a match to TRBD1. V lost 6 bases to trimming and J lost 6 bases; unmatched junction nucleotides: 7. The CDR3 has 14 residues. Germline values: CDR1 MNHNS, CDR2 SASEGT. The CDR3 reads CASRPGQGSNEQFF. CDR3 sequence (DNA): TGTGCCAGCAGGCCCGGACAGGGCAGCAATGAGCAGTTCTTC.

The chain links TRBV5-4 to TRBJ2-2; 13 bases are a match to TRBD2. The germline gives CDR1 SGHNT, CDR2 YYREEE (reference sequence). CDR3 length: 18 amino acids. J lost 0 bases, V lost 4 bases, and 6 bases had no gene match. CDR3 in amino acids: CASSIPGTSGANTGELFF. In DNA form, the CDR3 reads TGTGCCAGCAGCATTCCCGGGACTAGCGGGGCGAACACCGGGGAGCTGTTTTTT.

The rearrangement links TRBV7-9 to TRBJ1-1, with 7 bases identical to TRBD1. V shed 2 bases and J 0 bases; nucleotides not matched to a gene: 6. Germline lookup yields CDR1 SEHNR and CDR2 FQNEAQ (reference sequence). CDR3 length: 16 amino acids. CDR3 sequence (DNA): TGTGCCAGCAGCTTATTACAGGGGTCCATGAACACTGAAGCTTTCTTT. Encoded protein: CASSLLQGSMNTEAFF.

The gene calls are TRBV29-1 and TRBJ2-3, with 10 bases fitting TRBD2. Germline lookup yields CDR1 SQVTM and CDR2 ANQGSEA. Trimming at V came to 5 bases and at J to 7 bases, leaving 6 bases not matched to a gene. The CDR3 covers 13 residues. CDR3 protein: CSVSGTSEYTQYF. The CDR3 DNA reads TGCAGCGTTTCCGGGACTAGCGAATATACGCAGTATTTT.

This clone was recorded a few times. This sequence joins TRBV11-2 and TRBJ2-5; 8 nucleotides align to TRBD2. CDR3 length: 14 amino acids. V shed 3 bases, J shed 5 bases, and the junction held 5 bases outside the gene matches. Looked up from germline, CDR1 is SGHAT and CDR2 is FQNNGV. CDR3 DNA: TGTGCCAGCAGCTTCGGACTAGCCTTGGAGACCCAGTACTTC. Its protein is CASSFGLALETQYF.

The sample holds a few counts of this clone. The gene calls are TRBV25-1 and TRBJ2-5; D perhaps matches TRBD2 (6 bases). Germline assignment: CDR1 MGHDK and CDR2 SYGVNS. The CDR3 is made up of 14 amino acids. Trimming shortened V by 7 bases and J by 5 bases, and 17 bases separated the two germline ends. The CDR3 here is CASMDSAAGETQYF. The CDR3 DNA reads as TGTGCCAGCATGGACTCGGCGGCGGGGGAGACCCAGTACTTC.

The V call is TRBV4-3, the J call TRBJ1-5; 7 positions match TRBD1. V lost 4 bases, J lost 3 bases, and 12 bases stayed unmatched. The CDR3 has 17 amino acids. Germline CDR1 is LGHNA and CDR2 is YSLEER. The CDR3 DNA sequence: TGCGCCAGCAGCCCCCCCGGGGGGAGGGGGCTCAATCAGCCCCAGCATTTT. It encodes CASSPPGGRGLNQPQHF.

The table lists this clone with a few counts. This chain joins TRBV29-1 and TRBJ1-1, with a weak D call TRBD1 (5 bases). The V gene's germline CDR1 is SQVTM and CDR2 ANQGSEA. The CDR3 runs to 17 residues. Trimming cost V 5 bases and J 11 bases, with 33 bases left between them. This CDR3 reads CSVLKTQGRVWRGGAFF. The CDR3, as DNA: TGCAGCGTTCTCAAAACCCAGGGTAGGGTTTGGCGCGGAGGGGCTTTCTTT.

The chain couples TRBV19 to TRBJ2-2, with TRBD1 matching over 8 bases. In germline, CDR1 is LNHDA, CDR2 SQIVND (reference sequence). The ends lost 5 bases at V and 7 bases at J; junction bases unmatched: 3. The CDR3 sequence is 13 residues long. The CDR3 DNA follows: TGTGCCAGTAGTGAACAGGGGGTCGGGGAGCTGTTTTTT. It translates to CASSEQGVGELFF.

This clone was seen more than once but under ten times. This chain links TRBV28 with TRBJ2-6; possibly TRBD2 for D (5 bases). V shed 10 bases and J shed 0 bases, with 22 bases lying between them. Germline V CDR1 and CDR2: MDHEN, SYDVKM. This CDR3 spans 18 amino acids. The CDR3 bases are TGTGCCACTCGAGGGCCCAGGCAATCGGGCTCTGGGGCCAACGTCCTGACTTTC. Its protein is CATRGPRQSGSGANVLTF.

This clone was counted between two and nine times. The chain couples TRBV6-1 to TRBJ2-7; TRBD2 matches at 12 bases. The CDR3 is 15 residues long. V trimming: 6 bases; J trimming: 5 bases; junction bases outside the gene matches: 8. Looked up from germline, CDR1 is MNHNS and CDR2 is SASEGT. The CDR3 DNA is TGTGCCAGCAGCCGGCGACTAGCGGGAGTAAACGAGCAGTACGTC. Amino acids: CASSRRLAGVNEQYV.

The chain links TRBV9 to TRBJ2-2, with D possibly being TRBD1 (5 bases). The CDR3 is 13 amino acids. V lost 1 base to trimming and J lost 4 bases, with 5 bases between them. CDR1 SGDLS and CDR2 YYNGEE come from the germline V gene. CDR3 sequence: CASSVRGTGELFF. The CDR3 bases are TGTGCCAGCAGCGTAAGGGGCACCGGGGAGCTGTTTTTT. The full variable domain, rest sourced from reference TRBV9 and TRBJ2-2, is DSGVTQTPKHLITATGQRVTLRCSPRSGDLSVYWYQQSLDQGLQFLIQYYNGEERAKGNILERFSAQQFPDLHSELNLSSLELGDSALYFCASSVRGTGELFFGEGSRLTVL.

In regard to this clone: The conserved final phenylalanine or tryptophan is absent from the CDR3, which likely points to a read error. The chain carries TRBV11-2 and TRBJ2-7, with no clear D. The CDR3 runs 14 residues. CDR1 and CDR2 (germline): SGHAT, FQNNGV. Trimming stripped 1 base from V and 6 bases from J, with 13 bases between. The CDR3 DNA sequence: TGTGCCAGCAGCTTAGTGCCTGGTGGTACCGAGCAGTACATC. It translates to CASSLVPGGTEQYI.

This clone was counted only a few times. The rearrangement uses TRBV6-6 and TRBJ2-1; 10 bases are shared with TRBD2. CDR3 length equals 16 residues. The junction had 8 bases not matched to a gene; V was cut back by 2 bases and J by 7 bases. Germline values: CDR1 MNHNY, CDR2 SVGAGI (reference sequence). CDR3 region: CASSYPERGGLNEQFF. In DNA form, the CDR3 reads TGTGCCAGCAGTTACCCCGAGCGGGGGGGTTTAAATGAGCAGTTCTTC.

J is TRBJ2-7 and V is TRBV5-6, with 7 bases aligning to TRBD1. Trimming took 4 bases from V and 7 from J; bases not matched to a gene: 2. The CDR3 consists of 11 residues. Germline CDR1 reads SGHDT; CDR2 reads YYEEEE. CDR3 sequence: CASSVQGEQYF. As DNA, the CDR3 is TGTGCCAGCAGCGTACAGGGGGAGCAGTACTTC.

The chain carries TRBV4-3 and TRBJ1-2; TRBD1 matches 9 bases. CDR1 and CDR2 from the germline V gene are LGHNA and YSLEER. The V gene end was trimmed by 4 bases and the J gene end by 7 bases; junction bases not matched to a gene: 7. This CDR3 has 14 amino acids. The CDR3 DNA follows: TGCGCCAGCAGCCCCCGGACAGGGGACGGTGGCTACACCTTC. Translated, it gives CASSPRTGDGGYTF.

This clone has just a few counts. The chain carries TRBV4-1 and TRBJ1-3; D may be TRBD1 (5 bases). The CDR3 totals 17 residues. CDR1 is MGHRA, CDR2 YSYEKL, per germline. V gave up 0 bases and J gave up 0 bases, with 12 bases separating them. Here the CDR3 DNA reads TGCGCCAGCAGCCAAGACCAGGGACGGTTCTCTGGAAACACCATATATTTT. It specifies CASSQDQGRFSGNTIYF.

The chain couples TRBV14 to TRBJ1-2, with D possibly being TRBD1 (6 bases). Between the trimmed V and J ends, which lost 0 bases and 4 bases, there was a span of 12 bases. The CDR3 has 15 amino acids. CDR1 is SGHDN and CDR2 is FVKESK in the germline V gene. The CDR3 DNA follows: TGTGCCAGCAGCCAAGAAGGCGGCAGGGGCTATGGCTACACCTTC. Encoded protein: CASSQEGGRGYGYTF.

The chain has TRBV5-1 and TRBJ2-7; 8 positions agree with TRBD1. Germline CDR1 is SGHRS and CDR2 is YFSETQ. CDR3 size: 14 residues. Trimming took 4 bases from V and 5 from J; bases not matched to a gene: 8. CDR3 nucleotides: TGCGCCAGCAGCCCGCGGACAGGGAACGACGAGCAGTACGTC. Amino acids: CASSPRTGNDEQYV.